These 14 T cell receptor beta chains originate from one sample sequenced in a study of CD4 T cells in relation to SARS-CoV-2 and coronaviruses. Some clones are missing from TCRdb's copy, which holds only in-frame ones; the method was immunoSEQ multiplex PCR. The table has about 43,000 clones, about four fifths seen once; the top ten hold approximately 1.5%. These receptors lack a known antigen. Sequenced material: naive CD4+ T cells from PBMCs, cultured in vitro. Subset in this sample: naive CD4+ T cells isolated by negative enrichment. The receptors come from an adult with COVID-19.

This clone is a singleton in its sample. V usage is TRBV6-6 and J usage is TRBJ1-3; a weak D match, TRBD1 (6 bases). The ends were cut back, 6 bases at V and 2 bases at J, with 17 bases in the middle. The length of the CDR3 is 16 residues. CDR1 is MNHNY, CDR2 SVGAGI, per germline (reference sequence). In DNA, the CDR3 is TGTGCCAGCAGAAGCGGGGGCGGTCTCGCTGGAAACACCATATATTTT. Its protein product is CASRSGGGLAGNTIYF.

The chain carries TRBV28 and TRBJ1-2, with a possible D match to TRBD1 (5 bases). The CDR3 runs to 14 residues. V lost 6 bases, J lost 8 bases, and 19 bases lay in between. CDR1 and CDR2 (germline): MDHEN, SYDVKM. CDR3 sequence: CASSPGGAPRGYTF. The DNA of the CDR3 is TGTGCCAGCAGCCCCGGCGGGGCACCGCGAGGCTACACCTTC.

V usage is TRBV28 and J usage is TRBJ2-4, with D perhaps TRBD2 (8 bases). V shed 5 bases and J shed 4 bases, with 18 bases lying between them. This CDR3 spans 16 amino acids. Per the germline V gene, CDR1 is MDHEN and CDR2 is SYDVKM. The CDR3 region is CASSLSGGGQKNIQYF. The DNA of the CDR3 is TGTGCCAGCAGTCTCTCCGGGGGGGGACAGAAAAACATTCAGTACTTC.

The chain is built from TRBV28 and TRBJ2-3; 7 bases map to TRBD1. Trimming at V came to 4 bases and at J to 2 bases, leaving 15 bases not matched to a gene. CDR3 length: 18 amino acids. CDR1 is MDHEN, CDR2 SYDVKM, per germline. CDR3 protein: CASSSHVWAQGVTDTQYF. CDR3 nucleotides: TGTGCCAGCAGTTCCCATGTGTGGGCGCAGGGGGTCACAGATACGCAGTATTTT.

The V gene is TRBV9, the J gene TRBJ2-3; perhaps D is TRBD1 or TRBD2 (5 bases each). Germline-derived CDR1 and CDR2 are SGDLS and YYNGEE. The CDR3 is 15 amino acids. Trimming left V 2 bases short and J 2 bases short, with 12 bases between. The CDR3 bases are TGTGCCAGCAGCGTCCGCGTAGGGACCACAGATACGCAGTATTTT. The encoded protein is CASSVRVGTTDTQYF.

This clone came up a few times. CDR3 sequence (DNA): TGCAGTGCTAGTTGGTTCTGGCGGGATCGCCCCACGGAGCAGTTCTTC. Its translation: CSASWFWRDRPTEQFF. The V call is TRBV20-1, the J call TRBJ2-1, with a weak D call TRBD2 (6 bases). CDR1 is DFQATT and CDR2 is SNEGSKA in the germline V gene (reference sequence). This CDR3 contains 16 residues. V dropped 3 bases and J dropped 10 bases, with 25 bases sitting between them.

The chain couples TRBV20-1 to TRBJ2-1; weak D call: TRBD2 (6 bases). V dropped 2 bases and J dropped 13 bases, with 12 bases sitting between them. Germline CDR1 is DFQATT and CDR2 is SNEGSKA (reference sequence). This CDR3 comprises 11 residues. CDR3 bases: TGCAGTGCTAGATATAGCGGAGCTCAGTTCTTC. It translates to CSARYSGAQFF.

The V call is TRBV3-1 (or the pseudogene TRBV3-2), the J call TRBJ1-2; D is perhaps TRBD1 (5 bases). V gave up 4 bases and J gave up 3 bases, with 9 bases separating them. The CDR3 totals 13 residues. Germline CDR1 reads LGHDT; CDR2 reads YNNKEL (reference sequence). The CDR3 DNA reads TGTGCCAGCAGCCCCCGACAGCACTATGGCTACACCTTC. Its protein is CASSPRQHYGYTF.

This clone appeared a few times. This sequence joins TRBV10-1 and TRBJ1-2; a weak D match, TRBD1 (6 bases). The CDR3 length is 13 residues. Germline CDR1 WNHNN, CDR2 SYGVQD (reference sequence). Trimming left V 7 bases short and J 4 bases short, with 13 bases between. The CDR3 nucleotides are TGCGCCAGCATCGAAAGGGGGGGCTATGGCTACACCTTC. This codes for CASIERGGYGYTF.

This chain joins TRBV9 and TRBJ2-4; possible D gene TRBD1, 6 bases. There are 15 residues in the CDR3. Per the germline V gene, CDR1 is SGDLS and CDR2 is YYNGEE. V shed 3 bases and J shed 2 bases, with 12 bases lying between them. The DNA of the CDR3 is TGTGCCAGCAGCGGCACGGGACATACCAAAAACATTCAGTACTTC. Translating it yields CASSGTGHTKNIQYF.

The genes are TRBV6-5 and TRBJ1-1; D gene unclear. In germline, CDR1 is MNHEY, CDR2 SVGAGI. Trimming took 9 bases from V and 1 from J, leaving 15 bases between them. This CDR3 spans 14 amino acids. CDR3 bases: TGTGCCAGTAAAGGGATGACCCCGAACACTGAAGCTTTCTTT. It yields the protein CASKGMTPNTEAFF.

This chain uses TRBV29-1 with TRBJ2-1; D uncertain. V was clipped by 5 bases and J by 3 bases, with 14 bases between them. Germline-derived CDR1 and CDR2 are SQVTM and ANQGSEA. The CDR3 is 14 amino acids. CDR3 DNA: TGCAGCGTTAGTGGTAGCATAAACTACAATGAGCAGTTCTTC. It is translated as CSVSGSINYNEQFF.

This chain links TRBV27 with TRBJ2-1, with 7 bases identical to TRBD1. CDR1 and CDR2 from the germline V gene are MNHEY and SMNVEV (reference sequence). The CDR3 consists of 15 residues. Losses at the gene ends were 3 bases for V and 3 bases for J; bases not matched to a gene: 5. CDR3: CASSFDRDLYNEQFF. The CDR3 DNA follows: TGTGCCAGCAGTTTTGACAGGGATCTCTACAATGAGCAGTTCTTC.

V usage is TRBV3-1 (or the pseudogene TRBV3-2) and J usage is TRBJ2-7, with 8 bases fitting TRBD2. J gave up 2 bases and V 1 base, and 4 bases lay outside the gene matches. This CDR3 has 15 amino acids. CDR1 LGHDT and CDR2 YNNKEL come from the germline V gene (reference sequence). CDR3 DNA: TGTGCCAGCAGCCAAGGCACTAGCGGAACCTACGAGCAGTACTTC. Protein sequence: CASSQGTSGTYEQYF.